These 25 T cell receptor beta chains share one sample of origin, sequenced in a study of Graves' ophthalmopathy and Graves' hyperthyroidism. From RNA, the CDR3 regions of TCR beta chains were amplified and sequenced. Second-round multiplex PCR came after first-round RT-PCR with HTBI primers. TCRdb reprocessed the multiplex PCR reads with MiXCR, giving one entry per CDR3 protein. Among around 670,000 distinct CDR3 sequences listed, roughly 40% were seen once. The specimen sequenced was peripheral blood. The receptors originated from an adult man with Graves' ophthalmopathy.

The chain uses TRBV6-5 and TRBJ1-6, with D possibly TRBD1 on 5 matching bases. Germline V CDR1 and CDR2: MNHEY, SVGAGI. V lost 5 bases and J lost 10, with 18 bases in between. The CDR3 totals 15 residues. In nucleotides, the CDR3 is TGTGCCAGCAGTCCGCGGGACGGGGTAGGGTCACCCCTCCACTTT. This gives the protein CASSPRDGVGSPLHF.

The chain uses TRBV7-9 and TRBJ1-2, with unresolved D. Looked up from germline, CDR1 is SEHNR and CDR2 is FQNEAQ (reference sequence). Trimming stripped 5 bases from V and 13 bases from J, with 20 bases between. This CDR3 comprises 13 residues. The CDR3 spells CASSITKDVVFTF. The DNA for the CDR3 is TGTGCCAGCAGCATAACGAAGGACGTCGTCTTCACCTTC.

This clonotype was recorded at least ten times. The rearrangement joins TRBV7-9 to TRBJ1-5; unclear D gene. CDR1 SEHNR and CDR2 FQNEAQ come from the germline V gene (reference sequence). The CDR3 spans 14 residues. V was shortened by 3 bases and J by 3 bases, with 9 bases between the two germline ends. CDR3: CASSLHSDNQPQHF. CDR3 sequence (DNA): TGTGCCAGCAGCTTGCACAGCGACAATCAGCCCCAGCATTTT.

The chain has TRBV6-5 and TRBJ2-7; TRBD1 matches at 10 bases. CDR1 is MNHEY, CDR2 SVGAGI, per germline. CDR3 length: 15 residues. V was pared by 6 bases and J by 2 bases, with 7 bases of the junction left unmatched. The CDR3 loop reads CASRLWTGGTYEQYF. The CDR3 nucleotides read TGTGCCAGCAGGCTCTGGACAGGGGGTACCTACGAGCAGTACTTC.

Comment on this clonotype: One junction end does not reproduce the germline sequence, and a read error may be involved. This rearrangement joins TRBV7-9 to TRBJ1-3, with D uncertain. The CDR3 length is 12 residues. Germline CDR1 is SEHNR and CDR2 is FQNEAQ (reference sequence). The CDR3 DNA is TGTGCCAGCAGCTTACAAGGAAACACCATGTATTTT. It codes for CASSLQGNTMYF.

This clonotype was detected a few times. The chain combines TRBV25-1 with TRBJ2-2; TRBD1 agrees at 11 bases. The CDR3 contains 20 residues. Germline CDR1 and CDR2: MGHDK and SYGVNS. Losses at the gene ends were 5 bases for V and 0 bases for J; bases not matched to a gene: 14. The CDR3 region is CASSRGDRGGLTPNTGELFF. In DNA, the CDR3 is TGTGCCAGCAGTCGAGGGGACAGGGGGGGTCTAACTCCGAACACCGGGGAGCTGTTTTTT. Full variable domain (rest looked up from reference TRBV25-1 and TRBJ2-2): EADIYQTPRYLVIGTGKKITLECSQTMGHDKMYWYQQDPGMELHLIHYSYGVNSTEKGDLSSESTVSRIRTEHFPLTLESARPSHTSQYLCASSRGDRGGLTPNTGELFFGEGSRLTVL.

J is TRBJ1-2 and V is TRBV2; D remains ambiguous. V shed 7 bases and J shed 2 bases, with 11 bases lying between them. Germline V gene lookup returns CDR1 SNHLY and CDR2 FYNNEI. This CDR3 is 13 amino acids long. CDR3 bases: TGTGCCAGCACCCTGAAGCCAAACTATGGCTACACCTTC. Amino acid sequence: CASTLKPNYGYTF.

This clonotype has only one observation. This clone may be a read error of a much larger clone one base away. The rearrangement uses TRBV19 and TRBJ1-5; TRBD1 matches 7 bases. V was clipped by 6 bases and J by 7 bases; unmatched bases: 9. There are 14 residues in the CDR3. Germline V gene lookup returns CDR1 LNHDA and CDR2 SQIVND (reference sequence). The CDR3 loop reads CASSPTGIEQPQHF. DNA of the CDR3: TGTGCCAGTAGCCCGACAGGGATCGAACAGCCCCAGCATTTT.

This clonotype was seen repeatedly, ten times or more. The gene calls are TRBV2 and TRBJ2-2; D ambiguous. Trimming took off 3 bases at V and 0 bases at J, with 5 bases between the two ends. The CDR3 runs 14 residues. Germline CDR1 is SNHLY and CDR2 is FYNNEI. CDR3 in DNA: TGTGCCAGCAGTGAGGGGTCGAACACCGGGGAGCTGTTTTTT. It specifies CASSEGSNTGELFF.

On this clonotype: At one boundary the junction diverges from the germline segment, which might be a read error. This chain uses TRBV7-2 with TRBJ2-3; 8 bases align to TRBD1. The CDR3 length is 16 residues. Germline lookup yields CDR1 SGHTA and CDR2 FQGNSA. The CDR3 sequence: CASSRTGTGSTDTHYF. DNA of the CDR3: TGTGCCAGCAGCCGCACAGGGACAGGAAGCACAGATACGCACTATTTT.

This clonotype was seen repeatedly, ten times or more. The gene calls are TRBV7-9 and TRBJ1-5; D ambiguous. The CDR3 totals 16 residues. CDR1 is SEHNR and CDR2 is FQNEAQ in the germline V gene (reference sequence). V shed 5 bases and J shed 6 bases, with 20 bases lying between them. The CDR3 region is CASSKMTAGGSQPQHF. The CDR3, as DNA: TGTGCCAGCAGCAAGATGACGGCCGGAGGCAGTCAGCCCCAGCATTTT.

Regarding this clonotype: The junction shows a germline mismatch at one end, possibly a read error. This chain uses TRBV5-1 with TRBJ1-1, with D possibly matching TRBD1 (5 bases). The CDR3 covers 14 residues. Germline V gene sequence: CDR1 SGHRS, CDR2 YFSETQ. The CDR3 DNA sequence: TGTGCCAGCACCCAATTCGGGGGGGGCACTGAAGCTTTCTTT. Protein sequence: CASTQFGGGTEAFF.

The chain recombines TRBV5-6 with TRBJ2-7; possible D gene TRBD2, 5 bases. The CDR3 is made up of 15 amino acids. The V end lost 1 base, the J end lost 6 bases, and 17 bases lay between the germline ends. Per the germline V gene, CDR1 is SGHDT and CDR2 is YYEEEE. CDR3 loop: CASSLLLDSGSEQYF. The DNA for the CDR3 is TGTGCCAGCAGCTTGCTATTGGATTCGGGGTCCGAGCAGTACTTC.

The chain couples TRBV19 to TRBJ1-5; 8 nucleotides align to TRBD1. Per germline, CDR1 LNHDA and CDR2 SQIVND (reference sequence). This CDR3 comprises 15 residues. The junction had 9 bases not matched to a gene; V was cut back by 9 bases and J by 2 bases. The CDR3 coding sequence is TGTGCCAGCACGACAACAGGGGGGGGCAATCAGCCCCAGCATTTT. Translating it yields CASTTTGGGNQPQHF. The full variable domain, rest sourced from reference TRBV19 and TRBJ1-5, is DGGITQSPKYLFRKEGQNVTLSCEQNLNHDAMYWYRQDPGQGLRLIYYSQIVNDFQKGDIAEGYSVSREKKESFPLTVTSAQKNPTAFYLCASTTTGGGNQPQHFGDGTRLSIL.

V is TRBV25-1 and J is TRBJ1-1; D uncertain. The CDR3 covers 13 residues. Germline CDR1 is MGHDK and CDR2 is SYGVNS. Trimming left V 8 bases short and J 1 base short, with 11 bases between. The CDR3 reads CASGKSTNTEAFF. CDR3 coding DNA: TGTGCCAGCGGCAAGTCAACGAACACTGAAGCTTTCTTT.

This clonotype showed up many times. This chain links TRBV14 with TRBJ1-1; D might be TRBD1 (6 bases). V was trimmed by 0 bases and J by 4 bases, leaving 12 bases between them. CDR3 length: 15 residues. Germline V CDR1 and CDR2: SGHDN, FVKESK. CDR3 sequence (DNA): TGTGCCAGCAGCCAAGAACAGGGAGGTCCCACTGAAGCTTTCTTT. Its protein is CASSQEQGGPTEAFF.

This clonotype was observed a handful of times. J is TRBJ1-1 and V is TRBV7-9; a possible D gene is TRBD1 (6 bases). V lost 3 bases and J 11 bases, leaving 16 bases between the germline ends. The CDR3 is 13 residues long. CDR1 and CDR2 (germline): SEHNR, FQNEAQ (reference sequence). CDR3: CASSFSGVGDAFF. The CDR3 coding sequence is TGTGCCAGCAGCTTCTCAGGGGTTGGTGACGCTTTCTTT.

The chain combines TRBV29-1 with TRBJ1-1; D gene uncertain. V gave up 6 bases and J gave up 3 bases, with 11 bases separating them. Germline values: CDR1 SQVTM, CDR2 ANQGSEA. The CDR3 is made up of 12 amino acids. The CDR3 coding sequence is TGCAGCGTGGTGGGCCAGGACACTGAAGCTTTCTTT. Its translation: CSVVGQDTEAFF.

The chain carries TRBV25-1 and TRBJ2-2; a possible D gene is TRBD1 (6 bases). The CDR3 has 14 residues. Germline lookup yields CDR1 MGHDK and CDR2 SYGVNS. V gave up 5 bases and J gave up 0 bases, with 7 bases separating them. The CDR3 nucleotides read TGTGCCAGCAGTTACAGGGCGAACACCGGGGAGCTGTTTTTT. Translation gives CASSYRANTGELFF.

The sample holds a few counts of this clonotype. The chain combines TRBV7-8 with TRBJ2-5; 7 nucleotides line up with TRBD2. J lost 0 bases, V lost 4 bases, and 2 bases had no gene match. The CDR3 contains 14 residues. Germline values: CDR1 SGHVS, CDR2 FQNEAQ. The CDR3 loop is CASSYLADQETQYF. CDR3 in DNA: TGTGCCAGCAGCTATCTAGCGGACCAAGAGACCCAGTACTTC.

The V and J genes are TRBV4-1 and TRBJ1-5, with D possibly being TRBD1 (6 bases). The ends were cut back, 3 bases at V and 3 bases at J, with 12 bases in the middle. CDR3 size: 15 residues. Germline CDR1 reads MGHRA; CDR2 reads YSYEKL. The CDR3 region is CASSQQGQLNQPQHF. The CDR3 DNA sequence: TGCGCCAGCAGCCAGCAGGGGCAGCTCAATCAGCCCCAGCATTTT.

With respect to this clonotype: A much larger clone is a single base away; this may be a read error. The CDR3 end shows no conserved phenylalanine or tryptophan, and so a read error is likely. The chain combines TRBV7-9 with TRBJ2-7, with no clear D. Germline CDR1 and CDR2: SEHNR and FQNEAQ (reference sequence). Trimming took 5 bases from V and 2 from J, leaving 13 bases between them. The CDR3 has 14 amino acids. The CDR3 region has the DNA TGTGCCAGCAGCGTAGGCCCGGTTACCTACGAGCAGTACCTC. Protein: CASSVGPVTYEQYL.

The chain carries TRBV6-1 and TRBJ2-5; 11 nucleotides line up with TRBD1. This CDR3 comprises 18 residues. Germline CDR1 MNHNS, CDR2 SASEGT. V lost 5 bases, J lost 4 bases, and 15 bases stayed unmatched. The DNA of the CDR3 is TGTGCCAGCAGTTCAGGACAGGGGGCTAATTATTACGGAGAGACCCAGTACTTC. It specifies CASSSGQGANYYGETQYF.

On this clonotype itself: A single base separates this from a much larger clone, so it may be a read error. The V call is TRBV19, the J call TRBJ1-2; D is undetermined. The V gene's germline CDR1 is LNHDA and CDR2 SQIVND (reference sequence). The V gene lost 11 bases and the J gene lost 4 bases, with 17 bases spanning the gap. The CDR3 length is 13 residues. The CDR3 DNA follows: TGTGCCGGTACGCGAGGACTCAGCTATGGCTACACCTTC. Amino acids: CAGTRGLSYGYTF.

This clonotype has at least ten counts. V gene TRBV20-1 combines with J gene TRBJ2-6; perhaps TRBD1 as D (5 bases). The CDR3 totals 17 residues. The germline V gene has CDR1 DFQATT and CDR2 SNEGSKA (reference sequence). V was pared by 0 bases and J by 1 base, with 13 bases between. This chain's CDR3 is CSARDRVVRSGANVLTF. The CDR3 DNA is TGCAGTGCTAGAGACAGGGTGGTCCGATCTGGGGCCAACGTCCTGACTTTC.